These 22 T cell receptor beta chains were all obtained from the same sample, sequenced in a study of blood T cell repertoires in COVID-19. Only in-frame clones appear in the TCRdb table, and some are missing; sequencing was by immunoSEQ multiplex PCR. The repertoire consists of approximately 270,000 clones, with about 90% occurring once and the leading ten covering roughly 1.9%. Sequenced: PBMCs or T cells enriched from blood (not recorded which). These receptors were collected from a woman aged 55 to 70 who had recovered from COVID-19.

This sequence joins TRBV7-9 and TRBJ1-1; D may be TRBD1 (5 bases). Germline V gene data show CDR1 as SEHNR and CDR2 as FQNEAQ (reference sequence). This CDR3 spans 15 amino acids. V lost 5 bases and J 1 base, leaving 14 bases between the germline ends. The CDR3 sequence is CASSPRTGENTEAFF. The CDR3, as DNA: TGTGCCAGCAGCCCTAGAACGGGGGAGAACACTGAAGCTTTCTTT.

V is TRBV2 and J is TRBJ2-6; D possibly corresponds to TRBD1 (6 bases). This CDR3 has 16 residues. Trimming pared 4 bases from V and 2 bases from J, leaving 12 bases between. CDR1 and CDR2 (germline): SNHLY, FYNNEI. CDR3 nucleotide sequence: TGTGCCAGCAGTGCTGGGGCAGGGGCTGGGGCCAACGTCCTGACTTTC. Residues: CASSAGAGAGANVLTF.

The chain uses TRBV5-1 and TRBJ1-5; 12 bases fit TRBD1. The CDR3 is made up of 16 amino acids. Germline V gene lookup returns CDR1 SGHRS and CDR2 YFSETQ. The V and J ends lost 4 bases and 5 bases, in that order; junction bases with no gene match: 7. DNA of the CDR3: TGCGCCAGCAGCGTCGGGACAGGGGGCAACGATCAGCCCCAGCATTTT. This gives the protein CASSVGTGGNDQPQHF.

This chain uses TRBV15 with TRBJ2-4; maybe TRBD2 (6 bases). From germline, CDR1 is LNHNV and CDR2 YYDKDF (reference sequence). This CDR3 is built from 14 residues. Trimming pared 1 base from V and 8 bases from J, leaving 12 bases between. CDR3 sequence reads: CATSRATPGDIQYF. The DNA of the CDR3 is TGTGCCACCAGCAGAGCGACACCGGGGGACATTCAGTACTTC.

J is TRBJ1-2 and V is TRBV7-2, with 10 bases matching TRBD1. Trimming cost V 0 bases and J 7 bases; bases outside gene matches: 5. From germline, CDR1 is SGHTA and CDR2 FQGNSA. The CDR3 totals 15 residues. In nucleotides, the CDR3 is TGTGCCAGCAGCTTAGCTGAGACAGGGGGCGTTGGCTACACCTTC. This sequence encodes CASSLAETGGVGYTF.

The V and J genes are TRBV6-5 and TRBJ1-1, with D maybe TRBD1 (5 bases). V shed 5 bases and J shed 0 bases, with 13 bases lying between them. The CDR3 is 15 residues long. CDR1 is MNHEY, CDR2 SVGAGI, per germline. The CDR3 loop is CASSRGGELNTEAFF. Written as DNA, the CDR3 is TGTGCCAGCAGTCGCGGGGGGGAGTTGAACACTGAAGCTTTCTTT.

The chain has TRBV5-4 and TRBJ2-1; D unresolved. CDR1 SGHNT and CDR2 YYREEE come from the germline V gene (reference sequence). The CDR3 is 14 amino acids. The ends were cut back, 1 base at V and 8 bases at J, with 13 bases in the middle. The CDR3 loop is CASSLTTSADEQFF. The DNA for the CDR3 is TGTGCCAGCAGCTTGACAACTTCTGCGGATGAGCAGTTCTTC. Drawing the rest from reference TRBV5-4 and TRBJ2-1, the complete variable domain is ETGVTQSPTHLIKTRGQQVTLRCSSQSGHNTVSWYQQALGQGPQFIFQYYREEENGRGNFPPRFSGLQFPNYSSELNVNALELDDSALYLCASSLTTSADEQFFGPGTRLTVL.

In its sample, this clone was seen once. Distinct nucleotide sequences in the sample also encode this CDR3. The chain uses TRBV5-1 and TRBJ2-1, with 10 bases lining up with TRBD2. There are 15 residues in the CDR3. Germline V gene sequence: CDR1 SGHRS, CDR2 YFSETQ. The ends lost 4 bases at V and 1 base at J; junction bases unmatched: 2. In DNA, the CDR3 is TGCGCCAGCAGCCGGACTAGCGGTTCCTACAATGAGCAGTTCTTC. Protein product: CASSRTSGSYNEQFF.

CDR3: CAWSGGVGEKLFF. CDR3 coding DNA: TGTGCCTGGTCGGGGGGGGTCGGGGAAAAACTGTTTTTT. The chain joins TRBV30 to TRBJ1-4; the D gene is possibly TRBD1 (5 bases). V dropped 5 bases and J dropped 8 bases, with 15 bases sitting between them. The CDR3 sequence is 13 residues long. CDR1 and CDR2 from the germline V gene are GTSNPN and SVGIG (reference sequence).

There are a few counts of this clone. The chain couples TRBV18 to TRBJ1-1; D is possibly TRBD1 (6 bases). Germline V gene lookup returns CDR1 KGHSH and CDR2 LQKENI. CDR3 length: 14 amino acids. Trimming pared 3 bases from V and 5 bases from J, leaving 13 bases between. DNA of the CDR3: TGTGCCAGCTCACCCGGGGACAAGAAAACTGAAGCTTTCTTT. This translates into CASSPGDKKTEAFF.

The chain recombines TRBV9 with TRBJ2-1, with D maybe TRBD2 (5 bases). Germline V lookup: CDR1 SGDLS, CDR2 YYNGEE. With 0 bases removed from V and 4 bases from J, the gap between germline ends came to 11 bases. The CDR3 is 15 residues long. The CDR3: CASSVAGVSYNEQFF. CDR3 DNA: TGTGCCAGCAGCGTAGCCGGGGTATCATACAATGAGCAGTTCTTC.

The CDR3 nucleotides are TGTGCCAGCAGGAGGACGGGAGTGCAGGAGCAGTTCTTC. It is translated as CASRRTGVQEQFF. The gene calls are TRBV27 and TRBJ2-1, with D possibly TRBD2 on 6 matching bases. Germline lookup yields CDR1 MNHEY and CDR2 SMNVEV (reference sequence). CDR3 length: 13 amino acids. V was pared by 6 bases and J by 10 bases, with 16 bases between.

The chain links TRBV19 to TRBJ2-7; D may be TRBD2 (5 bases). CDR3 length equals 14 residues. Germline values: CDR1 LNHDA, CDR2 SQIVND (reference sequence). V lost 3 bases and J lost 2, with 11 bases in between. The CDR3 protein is CASSMRAVAYEQYF. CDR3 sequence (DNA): TGTGCCAGTAGTATGAGGGCAGTTGCCTACGAGCAGTACTTC. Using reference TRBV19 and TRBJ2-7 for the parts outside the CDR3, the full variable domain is DGGITQSPKYLFRKEGQNVTLSCEQNLNHDAMYWYRQDPGQGLRLIYYSQIVNDFQKGDIAEGYSVSREKKESFPLTVTSAQKNPTAFYLCASSMRAVAYEQYFGPGTRLTVT.

Here the CDR3 reads CASSDSGRAPNEQFF. The CDR3 bases are TGTGCCAGCAGTGACTCAGGGAGGGCCCCCAATGAGCAGTTCTTC. The chain has TRBV6-4 and TRBJ2-1; 7 positions agree with TRBD2. The CDR3 consists of 15 residues. CDR1 MRHNA and CDR2 SNTAGT come from the germline V gene. The ends lost 0 bases at V and 6 bases at J; junction bases unmatched: 5.

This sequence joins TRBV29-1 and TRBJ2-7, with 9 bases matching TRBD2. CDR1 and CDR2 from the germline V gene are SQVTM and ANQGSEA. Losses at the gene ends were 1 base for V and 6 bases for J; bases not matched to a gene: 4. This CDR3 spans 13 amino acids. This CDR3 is CSVEAREGLEQYF. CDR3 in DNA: TGCAGCGTTGAAGCGCGGGAGGGCCTCGAGCAGTACTTC.

Written as DNA, the CDR3 is TGTGCCAGCAGCCCATCGCGCCCCTCAAGCTCCTATAATTCACCCCTCCACTTT. Its protein is CASSPSRPSSSYNSPLHF. The chain couples TRBV3-1 (or the pseudogene TRBV3-2) to TRBJ1-6; D is uncertain. Trimming took off 4 bases at V and 0 bases at J, with 16 bases between the two ends. Per the germline V gene, CDR1 is LGHDT and CDR2 is YNNKEL (reference sequence). The length of the CDR3 is 18 residues.

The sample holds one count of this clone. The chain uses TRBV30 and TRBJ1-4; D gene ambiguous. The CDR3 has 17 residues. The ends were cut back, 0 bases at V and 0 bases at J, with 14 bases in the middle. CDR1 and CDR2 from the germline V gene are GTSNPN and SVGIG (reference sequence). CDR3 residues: CAWSVPWRDTTNEKLFF. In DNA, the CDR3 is TGTGCCTGGAGTGTACCCTGGAGGGATACAACTAATGAAAAACTGTTTTTT. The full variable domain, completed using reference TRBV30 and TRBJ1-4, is SQTIHQWPATLVQPVGSPLSLECTVEGTSNPNLYWYRQAAGRGLQLLFYSVGIGQISSEVPQNLSASRPQDRQFILSSKKLLLSDSGFYLCAWSVPWRDTTNEKLFFGSGTQLSVL.

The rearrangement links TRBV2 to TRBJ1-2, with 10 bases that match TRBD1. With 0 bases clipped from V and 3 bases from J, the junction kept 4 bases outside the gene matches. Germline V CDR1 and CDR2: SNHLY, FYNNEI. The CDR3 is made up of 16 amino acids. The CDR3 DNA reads TGTGCCAGCAGTGAAGCCGGGGACAGGGGTTACTATGGCTACACCTTC. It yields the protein CASSEAGDRGYYGYTF.

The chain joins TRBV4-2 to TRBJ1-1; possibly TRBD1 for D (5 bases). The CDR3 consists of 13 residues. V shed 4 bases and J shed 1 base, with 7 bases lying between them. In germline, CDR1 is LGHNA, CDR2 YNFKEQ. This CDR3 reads CASSPGQNTEAFF. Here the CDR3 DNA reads TGTGCCAGCAGCCCCGGACAGAACACTGAAGCTTTCTTT.

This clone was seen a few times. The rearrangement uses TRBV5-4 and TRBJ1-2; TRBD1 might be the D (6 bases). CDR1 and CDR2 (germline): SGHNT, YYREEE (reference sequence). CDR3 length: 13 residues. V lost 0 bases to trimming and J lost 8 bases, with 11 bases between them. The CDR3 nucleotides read TGTGCCAGCAGCTTGGACAGGGAGGGCGGCTACACCTTC. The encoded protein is CASSLDREGGYTF.

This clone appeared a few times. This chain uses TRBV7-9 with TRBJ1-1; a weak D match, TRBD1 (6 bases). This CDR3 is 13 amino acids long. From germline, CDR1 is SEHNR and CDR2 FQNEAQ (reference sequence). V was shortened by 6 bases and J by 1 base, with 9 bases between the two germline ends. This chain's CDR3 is CASSWTANTEAFF. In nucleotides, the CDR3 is TGTGCCAGCAGTTGGACAGCGAACACTGAAGCTTTCTTT.

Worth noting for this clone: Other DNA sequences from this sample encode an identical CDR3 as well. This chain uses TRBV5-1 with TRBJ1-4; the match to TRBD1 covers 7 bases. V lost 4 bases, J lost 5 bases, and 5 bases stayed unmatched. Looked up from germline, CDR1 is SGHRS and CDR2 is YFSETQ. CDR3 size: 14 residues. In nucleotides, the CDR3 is TGCGCCAGCAGCCAGGGACAGCCAAATGAAAAACTGTTTTTT. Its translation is CASSQGQPNEKLFF.